This T cell receptor beta chain was retrieved from a study of shared clonotypes between healthy human individuals. Deep was the level at which the assay was run. Scientists sequenced DNA from unsorted PBMC on ten immunoSEQ deep assay plates. Profiling relied on immunoSEQ multiplex PCR, and the TCRdb table lists in-frame clones only, not all of them. There are roughly 490,000 clones in the sample; 79% occur only once, and approximately 12% lies in the top ten. Germline V gene lookup returns CDR1 SGHDT and CDR2 YYEEEE. This CDR3 comprises 15 residues. With V trimmed by 1 base and J by 1 base, 3 bases remained unmatched. None of the donors, who were healthy HIV-negative adults, had recently had acute infections or vaccinations. Everyone who donated was a Caucasian adult who lived in Nashville, Tennessee.

The rearrangement uses TRBV5-6 and TRBJ2-5, with 8 bases identical to TRBD1. Sequencing input: PBMCs. This sequence originates from a woman between 35 and 50 years old in good health. Some clones in this sample may be carry-over from other donors' samples. CDR3 nucleotides: TGTGCCAGCAGCTTGACCGGACAGGGCCAAGAGACCCAGTACTTC. This codes for CASSLTGQGQETQYF. Based on the CDR3 plus reference TRBV5-6 and TRBJ2-5, the full variable domain is DAGVTQSPTHLIKTRGQQVTLRCSPKSGHDTVSWYQQALGQGPQFIFQYYEEEERQRGNFPDRFSGHQFPNYSSELNVNALLLGDSALYLCASSLTGQGQETQYFGPGTRLLVL.